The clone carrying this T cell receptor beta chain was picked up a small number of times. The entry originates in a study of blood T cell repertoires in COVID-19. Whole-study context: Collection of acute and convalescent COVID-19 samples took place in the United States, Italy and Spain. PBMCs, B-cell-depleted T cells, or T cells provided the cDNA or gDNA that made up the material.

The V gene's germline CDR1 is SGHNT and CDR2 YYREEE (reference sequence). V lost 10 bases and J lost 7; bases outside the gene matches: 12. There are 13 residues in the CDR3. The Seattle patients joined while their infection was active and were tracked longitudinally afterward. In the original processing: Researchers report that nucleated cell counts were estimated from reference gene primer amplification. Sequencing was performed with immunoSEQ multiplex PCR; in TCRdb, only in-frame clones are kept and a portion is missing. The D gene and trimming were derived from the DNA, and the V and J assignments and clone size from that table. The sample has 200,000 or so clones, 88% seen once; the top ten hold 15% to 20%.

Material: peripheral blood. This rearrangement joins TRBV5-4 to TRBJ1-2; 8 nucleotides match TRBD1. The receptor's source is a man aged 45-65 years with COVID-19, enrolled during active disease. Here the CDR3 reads CAFTRRGLTGYTF. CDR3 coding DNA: TGTGCCTTTACCCGCAGGGGGCTGACTGGCTACACCTTC. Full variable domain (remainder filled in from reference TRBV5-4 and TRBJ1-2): ETGVTQSPTHLIKTRGQQVTLRCSSQSGHNTVSWYQQALGQGPQFIFQYYREEENGRGNFPPRFSGLQFPNYSSELNVNALELDDSALYLCAFTRRGLTGYTFGSGTRLTVV.